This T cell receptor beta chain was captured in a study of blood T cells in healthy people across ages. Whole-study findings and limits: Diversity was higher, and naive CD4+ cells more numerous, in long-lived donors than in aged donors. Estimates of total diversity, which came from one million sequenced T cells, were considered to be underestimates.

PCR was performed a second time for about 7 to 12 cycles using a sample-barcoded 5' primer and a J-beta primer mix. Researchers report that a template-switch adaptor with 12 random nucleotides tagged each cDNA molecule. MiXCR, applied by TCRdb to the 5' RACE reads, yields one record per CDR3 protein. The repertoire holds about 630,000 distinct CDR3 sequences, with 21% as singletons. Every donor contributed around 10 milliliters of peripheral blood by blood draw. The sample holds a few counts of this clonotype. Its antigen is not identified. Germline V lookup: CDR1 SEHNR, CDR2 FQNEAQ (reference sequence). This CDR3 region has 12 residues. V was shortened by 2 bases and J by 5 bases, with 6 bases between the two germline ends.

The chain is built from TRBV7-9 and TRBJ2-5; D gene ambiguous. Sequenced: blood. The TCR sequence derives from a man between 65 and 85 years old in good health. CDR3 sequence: CASSLNTETQYF. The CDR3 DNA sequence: TGTGCCAGCAGCTTAAATACGGAGACCCAGTACTTC.